This T cell receptor beta chain is from a study of blood T cell repertoires in COVID-19. Whole-study context: Sources were T cells, B-cell-depleted T cells, or PBMCs; the material itself was cDNA or gDNA.

This CDR3 contains 15 residues. The V end lost 4 bases, the J end lost 6 bases, and 17 bases lay between the germline ends. CDR1 is SGHNT and CDR2 is YYREEE in the germline V gene (reference sequence). Method: immunoSEQ multiplex PCR; TCRdb's copy keeps in-frame clones and lacks some. The profile shows more than 150,000 clones, 75% to 90% of them singletons. Sequencing used peripheral blood. The chain recombines TRBV5-4 with TRBJ1-3, with D uncertain. The TCR comes from a woman aged 60-70 years with acute or convalescent COVID-19. The CDR3 region has the DNA TGTGCCAGCAGCCAGATGACGGGGAATGAAAACACCATATATTTT. Translated: CASSQMTGNENTIYF.